This T cell receptor (beta chain) was captured in a study of blood T cell repertoires in COVID-19. CDR1 is LGHDT, CDR2 YNNKEL, per germline (reference sequence). V was clipped by 2 bases and J by 7 bases; unmatched bases: 19. This CDR3 contains 19 residues. TCRdb keeps only in-frame clones here, not all; method: immunoSEQ multiplex PCR. The repertoire consists of 45,000 to 65,000 clones, with about 83% occurring once and the leading ten covering over 15%. This chain links TRBV3-1 (or the pseudogene TRBV3-2) with TRBJ2-3, with TRBD2 identical over 9 bases. This TCR derives from a man aged 35-49 years with acute or convalescent COVID-19. The sample comprised peripheral blood. The CDR3 DNA reads TGTGCCAGCAGCCAAAGAGGTCTCGCGGGGGGGAGGCTTGGAAATACGCAGTATTTT. Its translation: CASSQRGLAGGRLGNTQYF.